These 24 T cell receptor beta chains were sequenced from one sample in a study of cytomegalovirus exposure and HLA in healthy donors. The PCR was carried out with 60 Vbeta primers and 13 Jbeta primers. Sequenced by immunoSEQ multiplex PCR; TCRdb stores in-frame clones only, minus some. The table records roughly 140,000 clones, approximately 68% of them present only once. The specimen sequenced was PBMCs. These receptors originate from a man in his 60s in good health and CMV-seronegative.

V is TRBV27 and J is TRBJ2-7, with TRBD1 as a possible D gene (6 bases). The CDR3 is 13 amino acids. V lost 8 bases and J 6 bases, leaving 17 bases between the germline ends. In germline, CDR1 is MNHEY, CDR2 SMNVEV (reference sequence). This CDR3 reads CASHRGGAFEQYF. The CDR3 coding sequence is TGTGCCAGCCACCGTGGGGGCGCGTTCGAGCAGTACTTC.

This chain's CDR3 is CASSESLGETQYF. The CDR3 DNA reads as TGCGCCAGCAGTGAGTCACTAGGGGAGACCCAGTACTTC. The chain is built from TRBV10-1 and TRBJ2-5; TRBD2 might be the D (5 bases). Germline V gene lookup returns CDR1 WNHNN and CDR2 SYGVQD (reference sequence). The ends were cut back, 0 bases at V and 5 bases at J, with 7 bases in the middle. CDR3 length: 13 amino acids.

The chain combines TRBV5-4 with TRBJ2-7; 10 nucleotides align to TRBD1. V was pared by 1 base and J by 2 bases, with 6 bases of the junction left unmatched. The CDR3 runs to 16 residues. Germline V gene lookup returns CDR1 SGHNT and CDR2 YYREEE (reference sequence). The CDR3: CASSLPRGQGTYEQYF. CDR3 sequence (DNA): TGTGCCAGCAGCTTGCCCCGGGGACAGGGGACCTACGAGCAGTACTTC.

The genes are TRBV7-7 and TRBJ2-7; TRBD1 matches 9 bases. The CDR3 spans 13 residues. Trimming at V came to 5 bases and at J to 7 bases, leaving 6 bases not matched to a gene. Looked up from germline, CDR1 is SSHAT and CDR2 is FNYEAQ (reference sequence). The DNA of the CDR3 is TGTGCCAGCAGCAAGGACAGGGGCTGGGAGCAGTACTTC. It specifies CASSKDRGWEQYF.

The chain couples TRBV28 to TRBJ1-5, with D possibly TRBD1 on 5 matching bases. Germline V CDR1 and CDR2: MDHEN, SYDVKM. This CDR3 region has 15 residues. The V and J ends lost 2 bases and 4 bases respectively, with 12 bases between them. CDR3 bases: TGTGCCAGCAGTTTAAGGGCAGGGATAAATCAGCCCCAGCATTTT. Its protein is CASSLRAGINQPQHF.

This clone was recorded a few times. The J gene is TRBJ1-4, the V gene TRBV29-1; tentatively, D is TRBD1 (5 bases). The CDR3 spans 14 residues. CDR1 and CDR2 from the germline V gene are SQVTM and ANQGSEA. The V end lost 3 bases, the J end lost 3 bases, and 11 bases lay between the germline ends. The CDR3 loop is CSVELGDSNEKLFF. In nucleotides, the CDR3 is TGCAGCGTTGAGTTGGGGGACTCTAATGAAAAACTGTTTTTT.

The chain recombines TRBV6-1 with TRBJ2-2; 13 nucleotides align to TRBD2. The V segment lost 4 bases and the J segment 0 bases; nucleotides outside the gene matches: 5. The germline gives CDR1 MNHNS, CDR2 SASEGT. This CDR3 has 18 amino acids. The CDR3 DNA sequence: TGTGCCAGCAGTGCACTAGCGGGAGGGCCCCCGAACACCGGGGAGCTGTTTTTT. Its protein is CASSALAGGPPNTGELFF.

The chain links TRBV12-5 to TRBJ2-5, with D perhaps matching TRBD2 (5 bases). This CDR3 comprises 15 residues. Germline V gene lookup returns CDR1 LGHNT and CDR2 FRNRAP. V lost 1 base to trimming and J lost 3 bases, with 12 bases between them. CDR3 residues: CASGLGGPREETQYF. In nucleotides, the CDR3 is TGTGCTAGTGGTTTGGGTGGTCCGAGGGAAGAGACCCAGTACTTC. The full variable domain, its missing parts supplied by reference TRBV12-5 and TRBJ2-5, is DARVTQTPRHKVTEMGQEVTMRCQPILGHNTVFWYRQTMMQGLELLAYFRNRAPLDDSGMPKDRFSAEMPDATLATLKIQPSEPRDSAVYFCASGLGGPREETQYFGPGTRLLVL.

This chain links TRBV5-1 with TRBJ2-7; TRBD1 aligns across 7 bases. After removal of 3 bases from V and 3 bases from J, the junction contained 6 bases not matched to a gene. This CDR3 has 14 residues. The germline CDR1 and CDR2 sequences are SGHRS and YFSETQ. CDR3 in amino acids: CASSSPGQFYEQYF. The CDR3 DNA reads as TGCGCCAGCAGCTCCCCGGGACAGTTCTACGAGCAGTACTTC.

J is TRBJ2-6 and V is TRBV11-2; no reliable D call. The CDR3 is 17 amino acids. The V gene lost 3 bases and the J gene lost 0 bases, with 12 bases spanning the gap. Looked up from germline, CDR1 is SGHAT and CDR2 is FQNNGV. This CDR3 reads CASSFPQRTSGANVLTF. Here the CDR3 DNA reads TGTGCCAGCAGCTTCCCCCAGCGAACCTCTGGGGCCAACGTCCTGACTTTC. The variable domain in full, completed from reference TRBV11-2 and TRBJ2-6, reads EAGVAQSPRYKIIEKRQSVAFWCNPISGHATLYWYQQILGQGPKLLIQFQNNGVVDDSQLPKDRFSAERLKGVDSTLKIQPAKLEDSAVYLCASSFPQRTSGANVLTFGAGSRLTVL.

This clone showed up just a few times. The chain uses TRBV5-1 and TRBJ2-7; 7 nucleotides agree with TRBD1. V dropped 4 bases and J dropped 5; count of bases not matched to a gene: 15. This CDR3 region has 16 residues. CDR1 SGHRS and CDR2 YFSETQ come from the germline V gene. This CDR3 is CASSGNRGPLKNEQYF. In DNA form, the CDR3 reads TGCGCCAGCAGCGGGAACAGGGGCCCGTTAAAAAACGAGCAGTACTTC.

The chain has TRBV15 and TRBJ2-7; 10 bases line up with TRBD2. The CDR3 covers 17 residues. V was pared by 1 base and J by 5 bases, with 11 bases of the junction left unmatched. Germline loops: CDR1 LNHNV, CDR2 YYDKDF (reference sequence). The CDR3, as DNA: TGTGCCACCAGCAGAGGAAATATGGGACTAGCGAGCCACGAGCAGTACTTC. It encodes CATSRGNMGLASHEQYF.

In its sample, this clone was seen a few times. This chain joins TRBV5-8 and TRBJ2-4, with a possible D match to TRBD2 (6 bases). With 3 bases removed from V and 0 bases from J, the gap between germline ends came to 19 bases. The CDR3 sequence is 18 residues long. Germline V gene data show CDR1 as SGHTS and CDR2 as YDEGEE. The CDR3 region has the DNA TGTGCCAGCAGCTGGGGTTGGAGGGTACTTCTAGCCAAAAACATTCAGTACTTC. This gives the protein CASSWGWRVLLAKNIQYF.

A single count supports this clone. In DNA, the CDR3 is TGTGCCAGCAGCTTGGCCAGGGCCGAGCAGTACTTC. Translated: CASSLARAEQYF. The chain has TRBV5-6 and TRBJ2-7; D is possibly TRBD1 (5 bases). The germline gives CDR1 SGHDT, CDR2 YYEEEE. Trimming left V 0 bases short and J 6 bases short, with 7 bases between. This CDR3 has 12 amino acids.

The chain couples TRBV9 to TRBJ2-5, with TRBD1 as a possible D gene (8 bases). V lost 0 bases and J 2 bases, leaving 17 bases between the germline ends. This CDR3 has 17 residues. In germline, CDR1 is SGDLS, CDR2 YYNGEE. CDR3 protein: CASSVGIGQGLQETQYF. DNA of the CDR3: TGTGCCAGCAGCGTAGGGATCGGACAGGGACTACAAGAGACCCAGTACTTC.

V gene TRBV29-1 combines with J gene TRBJ2-1; D is uncertain. Germline V lookup: CDR1 SQVTM, CDR2 ANQGSEA. There are 13 residues in the CDR3. V was clipped by 5 bases and J by 0 bases, with 8 bases between them. CDR3 in amino acids: CSVKLFSYNEQFF. CDR3 nucleotide sequence: TGCAGCGTTAAACTCTTCTCCTACAATGAGCAGTTCTTC.

This chain connects TRBV6-8 to TRBJ1-4; 7 bases align to TRBD1. This CDR3 has 15 amino acids. The V and J ends lost 0 bases and 8 bases, in that order; junction bases with no gene match: 6. Germline loops: CDR1 MNHGY, CDR2 SAAAGT. The CDR3 loop is CASSYSRVGGEKLFF. The CDR3 DNA is TGTGCCAGCAGTTACTCGAGGGTAGGGGGCGAAAAACTGTTTTTT.

The V gene is TRBV6-1, the J gene TRBJ2-1, with D possibly matching TRBD2 (6 bases). The CDR3 sequence is 12 residues long. The germline gives CDR1 MNHNS, CDR2 SASEGT. The V gene lost 6 bases and the J gene lost 10 bases, with 13 bases spanning the gap. CDR3 sequence (DNA): TGTGCCAGCAGATCCCCGGGGGTAGAGCAGTTCTTC. As protein: CASRSPGVEQFF.

A few counts support this clone. The CDR3 sequence: CASSESTAGTGQNEQYF. The DNA of the CDR3 is TGCGCCAGCAGTGAGTCTACCGCCGGGACAGGGCAGAACGAGCAGTACTTC. The V gene is TRBV10-2, the J gene TRBJ2-7; 9 bases align to TRBD1. The CDR3 consists of 17 residues. The junction had 11 bases not matched to a gene; V was cut back by 0 bases and J by 5 bases. Germline CDR1 WSHSY, CDR2 SAAADI.

V is TRBV29-1 and J is TRBJ1-1; D is ambiguous. V was pared by 2 bases and J by 0 bases, with 10 bases between. This CDR3 comprises 14 residues. Looked up from germline, CDR1 is SQVTM and CDR2 is ANQGSEA. In DNA, the CDR3 is TGCAGCGTTGAATTGAGACATATGAACACTGAAGCTTTCTTT. This translates into CSVELRHMNTEAFF.

The V and J genes are TRBV19 and TRBJ2-5, with 10 nucleotides matching TRBD1. This CDR3 has 16 residues. Germline CDR1 and CDR2: LNHDA and SQIVND (reference sequence). The junction had 10 bases not matched to a gene; V was cut back by 5 bases and J by 4 bases. The CDR3 spells CASSLTSTGGGETQYF. The CDR3 nucleotides read TGTGCCAGTAGTCTTACCTCGACAGGGGGCGGAGAGACCCAGTACTTC.

This clone occurred a few times. The V call is TRBV5-4, the J call TRBJ2-7; 9 bases line up with TRBD1. This CDR3 region has 13 residues. Germline V gene sequence: CDR1 SGHNT, CDR2 YYREEE (reference sequence). The junction had 7 bases not matched to a gene; V was cut back by 5 bases and J by 7 bases. The CDR3 here is CASSRRTGEEQYF. DNA for the CDR3: TGTGCCAGCAGTCGACGGACAGGGGAGGAGCAGTACTTC.

This clone showed up just once. The chain carries TRBV27 and TRBJ1-1; TRBD1 matches at 9 bases. This CDR3 comprises 14 residues. V lost 3 bases, J lost 4 bases, and 3 bases stayed unmatched. Germline V CDR1 and CDR2: MNHEY, SMNVEV (reference sequence). The CDR3: CASSLGTGLTEAFF. The CDR3 nucleotides read TGTGCCAGCAGTTTGGGGACAGGGCTCACTGAAGCTTTCTTT.

This clone was recorded once. J is TRBJ2-6 and V is TRBV5-1; 9 bases line up with TRBD1. The germline V gene encodes CDR1 SGHRS and CDR2 YFSETQ. CDR3 length: 17 amino acids. After removal of 2 bases from V and 0 bases from J, the junction contained 3 bases not matched to a gene. CDR3 nucleotide sequence: TGCGCCAGCAGCTTTGGGACAGGGATCTCTGGGGCCAACGTCCTGACTTTC. It codes for CASSFGTGISGANVLTF. Full variable domain (missing parts from reference TRBV5-1 and TRBJ2-6): KAGVTQTPRYLIKTRGQQVTLSCSPISGHRSVSWYQQTPGQGLQFLFEYFSETQRNKGNFPGRFSGRQFSNSRSEMNVSTLELGDSALYLCASSFGTGISGANVLTFGAGSRLTVL.